The 31 T cell receptor beta chains below come from one sample, sequenced in a study of T cells after yellow fever vaccination. MiXCR, applied by TCRdb to the 5' RACE reads, yields one record per CDR3 protein. The table records around 530,000 distinct CDR3 sequences, around 17% of them present only once. The input for sequencing was PBMCs, taken about 5 days after the first yellow fever vaccination. These receptors were obtained from a man between 18 and 29 years old who received the YFV17D yellow fever vaccine.

The chain links TRBV20-1 to TRBJ1-1, with 7 bases aligning to TRBD1. The length of the CDR3 is 16 residues. V was pared by 0 bases and J by 6 bases, with 13 bases of the junction left unmatched. Looked up from germline, CDR1 is DFQATT and CDR2 is SNEGSKA (reference sequence). CDR3 DNA: TGCAGTGCTAGAGATCCTGAAGGGGGCCGAGGGTCTGAAGCTTTCTTT. It codes for CSARDPEGGRGSEAFF.

This chain joins TRBV18 and TRBJ2-7, with 12 bases aligning to TRBD2. The germline V gene encodes CDR1 KGHSH and CDR2 LQKENI. Unmatched junction bases numbered 8, after V lost 4 bases and J lost 4 bases. The CDR3 has 16 residues. In nucleotides, the CDR3 is TGTGCCAGCTCACGCCCACTAGCGGGGGGTTCATACGAGCAGTACGTC. Translating gives CASSRPLAGGSYEQYV.

The sample holds a few counts of this clonotype. The CDR3 protein is CSVARLSNSNQPQHF. In DNA, the CDR3 is TGCAGTGTAGCCCGACTTTCAAATAGCAATCAGCCCCAGCATTTT. The genes are TRBV20-1 and TRBJ1-5; D uncertain. The CDR3 has 15 residues. Germline V gene sequence: CDR1 DFQATT, CDR2 SNEGSKA (reference sequence). Trimming removed 7 bases at V and 0 bases at J, with 16 bases between.

The chain employs TRBV3-1 and TRBJ1-4; D is unresolved. Per germline, CDR1 LGHDT and CDR2 YNNKEL (reference sequence). The V and J ends lost 4 bases and 7 bases respectively, with 13 bases between them. CDR3 length: 14 amino acids. CDR3 in DNA: TGTGCCAGCAGCCTGTCAGGTGCGCCTGAAAAACTGTTTTTT. Protein sequence: CASSLSGAPEKLFF.

The chain joins TRBV6-1 to TRBJ1-1; TRBD1 aligns across 8 bases. Trimming removed 6 bases from V and 8 bases from J; junction bases left unmatched: 11. The V gene's germline CDR1 is MNHNS and CDR2 SASEGT. There are 14 residues in the CDR3. CDR3 DNA sequence: TGTGCCAGCAGAACCGGGACAGGTTGGATGGAAGCTTTCTTT. Translating gives CASRTGTGWMEAFF.

This clonotype has ten or more counts. The chain has TRBV4-3 and TRBJ1-1, with no clear D. V was shortened by 4 bases and J by 1 base, with 10 bases between the two germline ends. From germline, CDR1 is LGHNA and CDR2 YSLEER. CDR3 length: 14 amino acids. This CDR3 is CASSRHTSNTEAFF. In DNA form, the CDR3 reads TGCGCCAGCAGCCGCCATACTTCGAACACTGAAGCTTTCTTT.

Many counts were recorded for this clonotype. The chain has TRBV6-1 and TRBJ1-1; D unresolved. Germline lookup yields CDR1 MNHNS and CDR2 SASEGT. CDR3 length: 15 residues. Trimming left V 6 bases short and J 0 bases short, with 14 bases between. The CDR3 protein is CASSRLTQMNTEAFF. As DNA, the CDR3 is TGTGCCAGCAGCCGCCTAACACAAATGAACACTGAAGCTTTCTTT.

This clonotype turned up a few times. The gene calls are TRBV6-1 and TRBJ1-1; weak D call: TRBD1 (6 bases). The CDR3 runs to 13 residues. Trimming took off 4 bases at V and 7 bases at J, with 13 bases between the two ends. Germline-derived CDR1 and CDR2 are MNHNS and SASEGT. CDR3 sequence (DNA): TGTGCCAGCAGTGGCAACAGGGAAGGTGAAGCTTTCTTT. It is translated as CASSGNREGEAFF.

This clonotype was recorded a few times. The chain employs TRBV10-3 and TRBJ2-5; 8 positions agree with TRBD1. CDR1 is ENHRY, CDR2 SYGVKD, per germline. The CDR3 totals 13 residues. V lost 10 bases to trimming and J lost 5 bases; unmatched junction nucleotides: 9. The CDR3 loop is CASWTGRGETQYF. The DNA of the CDR3 is TGTGCCAGCTGGACAGGGCGCGGGGAGACCCAGTACTTC.

This clonotype turned up a few times. J is TRBJ1-4 and V is TRBV4-2; D remains unclear. Germline CDR1 LGHNA, CDR2 YNFKEQ. Trimming took off 0 bases at V and 3 bases at J, with 14 bases between the two ends. The CDR3 is 17 residues long. CDR3 amino acids: CASSQDLAQPPNEKLFF. CDR3 DNA sequence: TGTGCCAGCAGCCAAGATCTCGCGCAACCACCTAATGAAAAACTGTTTTTT.

The rearrangement links TRBV7-9 to TRBJ2-1; TRBD1 agrees at 7 bases. The CDR3 has 15 amino acids. With 5 bases clipped from V and 4 bases from J, the junction kept 8 bases outside the gene matches. Germline CDR1 and CDR2: SEHNR and FQNEAQ (reference sequence). In DNA form, the CDR3 reads TGTGCCAGCAGCGCGAGGGACAGAACATACAATGAGCAGTTCTTC. It is translated as CASSARDRTYNEQFF.

This clonotype has only a few counts. The chain joins TRBV29-1 to TRBJ1-3; no clear D gene. The length of the CDR3 is 13 residues. With 6 bases removed from V and 0 bases from J, the gap between germline ends came to 9 bases. CDR1 and CDR2 from the germline V gene are SQVTM and ANQGSEA. The CDR3: CSVRTDSGNTIYF. The CDR3 DNA follows: TGCAGCGTCCGGACCGACTCTGGAAACACCATATATTTT.

This CDR3 reads CASSPLAGADTQYF. CDR3 nucleotide sequence: TGTGCCAGCAGCCCACTAGCGGGGGCAGATACGCAGTATTTT. This chain links TRBV7-3 with TRBJ2-3, with 11 bases lining up with TRBD2. In germline, CDR1 is SGHTA, CDR2 FQGTGA. The length of the CDR3 is 14 residues. The trim removed 5 bases at V and 4 bases at J, leaving 2 bases unmatched.

In nucleotides, the CDR3 is TGTGCCAGCAGCCCGCGGGACGTCTATGGCTACACCTTC. Its protein product is CASSPRDVYGYTF. V gene TRBV7-9 combines with J gene TRBJ1-2, with D perhaps matching TRBD1 (5 bases). Trimming stripped 5 bases from V and 4 bases from J, with 11 bases between. This CDR3 comprises 13 residues. Germline CDR1 and CDR2: SEHNR and FQNEAQ (reference sequence).

This clonotype was observed a few times. CDR3 sequence: CASSPRSPFVPYGYTF. CDR3 sequence (DNA): TGTGCCAGCAGTCCCAGAAGCCCATTCGTTCCGTATGGCTACACCTTC. This chain links TRBV6-2 or TRBV6-3 with TRBJ1-2; unclear D gene. CDR3 length: 16 residues. Germline CDR1 reads MNHEY; CDR2 reads SVGEGT. The V end was cut by 5 bases, the J end by 5 bases, with 21 bases between.

The rearrangement joins TRBV6-1 to TRBJ2-7; tentative D call: TRBD1 (6 bases). Germline lookup yields CDR1 MNHNS and CDR2 SASEGT. The CDR3 runs 17 residues. With 5 bases removed from V and 2 bases from J, the gap between germline ends came to 22 bases. The CDR3 DNA reads as TGTGCCAGCAGTCGTGGACAGACCCCTTTACAACCCTACGAGCAGTACGTC. Residues: CASSRGQTPLQPYEQYV.

In this sample, this clonotype turned up many times. The chain employs TRBV7-2 and TRBJ1-3; unclear D gene. The CDR3 sequence is 15 residues long. V was cut by 3 bases and J by 2 bases, with 11 bases left in between. From germline, CDR1 is SGHTA and CDR2 FQGNSA. The CDR3 DNA reads as TGTGCCAGCAGCTTCCAGTTTGGGGCTGGAAACACCATATATTTT. It translates to CASSFQFGAGNTIYF.

The J gene is TRBJ2-2, the V gene TRBV5-1; 14 bases map to TRBD2. The CDR3 is made up of 16 amino acids. With V trimmed by 4 bases and J by 3 bases, 2 bases remained unmatched. CDR1 is SGHRS and CDR2 is YFSETQ in the germline V gene. CDR3 sequence: CASSKGLAGDTGELFF. The DNA of the CDR3 is TGCGCCAGCAGCAAGGGACTAGCGGGGGACACCGGGGAGCTGTTTTTT.

This clonotype has just a few counts. The chain uses TRBV5-1 and TRBJ2-2; D unresolved. With 0 bases removed from V and 2 bases from J, the gap between germline ends came to 20 bases. The CDR3 spans 19 residues. CDR1 and CDR2 from the germline V gene are SGHRS and YFSETQ. This chain's CDR3 is CASSLAPFYVSANTGELFF. CDR3 in DNA: TGCGCCAGCAGCTTGGCCCCATTTTACGTCTCCGCTAACACCGGGGAGCTGTTTTTT.

This chain connects TRBV4-3 to TRBJ2-2, with a possible D match to TRBD1 (5 bases). In germline, CDR1 is LGHNA, CDR2 YSLEER. CDR3 length: 13 residues. V lost 6 bases and J lost 4, with 9 bases in between. CDR3 nucleotides: TGCGCCAGCAGGGACCAGGGCACCGGGGAGCTGTTTTTT. Its translation is CASRDQGTGELFF.

This clonotype has just a few counts. The chain is built from TRBV4-3 and TRBJ1-3; tentatively, D is TRBD1 (5 bases). CDR3 size: 15 residues. The germline gives CDR1 LGHNA, CDR2 YSLEER. The V gene lost 2 bases and the J gene lost 4 bases, with 12 bases spanning the gap. CDR3 amino acids: CASSQQSGYGNTIYF. CDR3 sequence (DNA): TGCGCCAGCAGCCAACAGTCAGGGTACGGAAACACCATATATTTT.

This clonotype turned up a few times. V gene TRBV20-1 combines with J gene TRBJ2-7, with D tentatively TRBD1 (5 bases). Germline V gene lookup returns CDR1 DFQATT and CDR2 SNEGSKA (reference sequence). Trimming took off 3 bases at V and 6 bases at J, with 18 bases between the two ends. The CDR3 spans 14 residues. CDR3 DNA: TGCAGTGCTAGTCACAGGCCAGGCACGATCGAGCAGTACGTC. It specifies CSASHRPGTIEQYV.

V is TRBV12-3 or TRBV12-4 and J is TRBJ2-5, with a possible D match to TRBD2 (6 bases). Trimming stripped 8 bases from V and 4 bases from J, with 14 bases between. The length of the CDR3 is 13 residues. The CDR3 spells CASGGGRTETQYF. The CDR3 nucleotides are TGTGCCAGCGGTGGGGGGAGGACAGAGACCCAGTACTTC.

At least ten counts were recorded for this clonotype. This rearrangement joins TRBV29-1 to TRBJ1-2, with D unresolved. This CDR3 comprises 12 residues. The V gene lost 5 bases and the J gene lost 4 bases, with 11 bases spanning the gap. Germline V lookup: CDR1 SQVTM, CDR2 ANQGSEA. In DNA form, the CDR3 reads TGCAGCGTTCGTCCCAGCAGCTATGGCTACACCTTC. It specifies CSVRPSSYGYTF.

This clonotype turned up a few times. V usage is TRBV6-2 or TRBV6-3 and J usage is TRBJ2-1, with D tentatively TRBD1 (6 bases). V was clipped by 4 bases and J by 0 bases, with 10 bases between them. The germline V gene encodes CDR1 MNHEY and CDR2 SVGEGT. CDR3 length equals 15 residues. The CDR3 is CASSSTGYSYNEQFF. The CDR3 DNA reads as TGTGCCAGCAGTTCCACAGGGTACTCCTACAATGAGCAGTTCTTC.

This clonotype showed up just a few times. The chain has TRBV7-2 and TRBJ2-5, with D possibly TRBD1 on 6 matching bases. The CDR3 spans 15 residues. Germline CDR1 reads SGHTA; CDR2 reads FQGNSA. Trimming left V 5 bases short and J 5 bases short, with 18 bases between. CDR3 nucleotides: TGTGCCAGCAGCAAAGGGGGTTTAGTCTGGGAGACCCAGTACTTC. This translates into CASSKGGLVWETQYF.

The J gene is TRBJ2-6, the V gene TRBV11-2; TRBD2 might be the D (5 bases). V gave up 8 bases and J gave up 1 base, with 9 bases separating them. Per germline, CDR1 SGHAT and CDR2 FQNNGV. This CDR3 is 14 amino acids long. CDR3 protein: CASGLGSGANVLTF. The CDR3 DNA reads TGTGCCAGCGGACTGGGGTCTGGGGCCAACGTCCTGACTTTC.

This clonotype was seen a few times. This may be a read error, as it is one base from a much larger clone. The rearrangement joins TRBV2 to TRBJ2-2, with 8 bases aligning to TRBD1. Germline V gene lookup returns CDR1 SNHLY and CDR2 FYNNEI. This CDR3 has 13 residues. Trimming took 7 bases from V and 5 from J; bases not matched to a gene: 3. Here the CDR3 reads CASIGQGTGELFF. The CDR3 DNA reads as TGTGCCAGCATCGGACAGGGTACCGGGGAGCTGTTTTTT. The full variable domain, in which reference TRBV2 and TRBJ2-2 provide the parts outside the CDR3, is EPEVTQTPSHQVTQMGQEVILRCVPISNHLYFYWYRQILGQKVEFLVSFYNNEISEKSEIFDDQFSVERPDGSNFTLKIRSTKLEDSAMYFCASIGQGTGELFFGEGSRLTVL.

The chain employs TRBV7-6 and TRBJ2-1; D unclear. Trimming removed 4 bases at V and 5 bases at J, with 9 bases between. The CDR3 spans 13 residues. Germline assignment: CDR1 SGHVS and CDR2 FNYEAQ. The chain's CDR3 is CASSSLIDNEQFF. The CDR3 bases are TGTGCCAGCAGCTCCCTGATTGACAATGAGCAGTTCTTC.

This clonotype was counted only a few times. J is TRBJ1-6 and V is TRBV7-6; D remains ambiguous. The V end lost 2 bases, the J end lost 1 base, and 12 bases lay between the germline ends. Germline V CDR1 and CDR2: SGHVS, FNYEAQ. This CDR3 has 17 residues. The CDR3 DNA sequence: TGTGCCAGCAGCTTATATGCCCGCGGGTCCTATAATTCACCCCTCCACTTT. Encoded protein: CASSLYARGSYNSPLHF.

The V call is TRBV5-1, the J call TRBJ2-7; D may be TRBD1 or TRBD2 (6 bases each). The V gene lost 0 bases and the J gene lost 5 bases, with 9 bases spanning the gap. Germline V gene data show CDR1 as SGHRS and CDR2 as YFSETQ. This CDR3 is built from 13 residues. The CDR3 DNA reads TGCGCCAGCAGCTTGGGGGGGGCCAACGAGCAGTACGTC. Protein: CASSLGGANEQYV.